The next 10 T cell receptor beta chains were all read from a single sample in a study of blood T cells in healthy people across ages. Alongside a J-beta primer mix, a sample-barcoded 5' primer served in a second PCR lasting 7 to 11 cycles. TCRdb used MiXCR to reprocess the 5' RACE reads, holding one entry per CDR3 protein. The data show fewer than 2,000,000 distinct CDR3 sequences, 30% to 35% seen once. The sample comprised blood. All receptors come from a woman under 40 in good health.

This rearrangement joins TRBV11-2 to TRBJ1-1; D possibly corresponds to TRBD1 (5 bases). Between the trimmed V and J ends, which lost 9 bases and 1 base, there was a span of 15 bases. CDR3 length: 14 residues. The germline V gene encodes CDR1 SGHAT and CDR2 FQNNGV. CDR3 protein: CASVQGAKNTEAFF. The CDR3 DNA reads as TGTGCCAGTGTACAAGGGGCGAAGAACACTGAAGCTTTCTTT.

This clonotype was seen a handful of times. V usage is TRBV7-9 and J usage is TRBJ1-2; 7 positions agree with TRBD1. Germline V lookup: CDR1 SEHNR, CDR2 FQNEAQ (reference sequence). This CDR3 spans 13 amino acids. Unmatched junction bases numbered 5, after V lost 5 bases and J lost 5 bases. The CDR3 is CASSEGTEYGYTF. The CDR3 DNA sequence: TGTGCCAGCAGCGAGGGGACAGAGTATGGCTACACCTTC.

As to this clonotype: Since a much larger clone is just one base distant, this may be a read error. This chain uses TRBV11-2 with TRBJ2-5; 10 bases align to TRBD2. Germline assignment: CDR1 SGHAT and CDR2 FQNNGV. J lost 10 bases, V lost 0 bases, and 8 bases had no gene match. The CDR3 consists of 15 residues. The CDR3 region has the DNA TGTGCCAGCAGCTTAGAAGCTAGCGGGAGAGCTATCCAGTACTTC. Translated: CASSLEASGRAIQYF.

This clonotype was seen a handful of times. The chain joins TRBV27 to TRBJ2-1, with 10 bases fitting TRBD1. Germline V gives CDR1 MNHEY, CDR2 SMNVEV (reference sequence). V was clipped by 3 bases and J by 7 bases; unmatched bases: 6. The CDR3 is 15 amino acids. The CDR3 DNA reads as TGTGCCAGCAGTTTGGGACAGGGGCTCCGGAATGAGCAGTTCTTC. It yields the protein CASSLGQGLRNEQFF.

Only a few counts were recorded for this clonotype. The chain has TRBV6-6 and TRBJ1-2; D not certain. Germline assignment: CDR1 MNHNY and CDR2 SVGAGI (reference sequence). The length of the CDR3 is 14 residues. Trimming removed 7 bases at V and 2 bases at J, with 14 bases between. CDR3 in amino acids: CASTLLAANYGYTF. In nucleotides, the CDR3 is TGTGCCAGCACCCTACTGGCGGCGAACTATGGCTACACCTTC.

This clonotype was counted many times. This chain connects TRBV10-3 to TRBJ2-7; D gene uncertain. The CDR3 runs to 13 residues. V was clipped by 4 bases and J by 1 base, with 8 bases between them. The germline gives CDR1 ENHRY, CDR2 SYGVKD. The CDR3 DNA reads as TGTGCCATCAGTGCCTCCAGTTCCTACGAGCAGTACTTC. Protein product: CAISASSSYEQYF.

This clonotype was counted only a few times. J is TRBJ2-1 and V is TRBV27, with 12 bases lining up with TRBD2. Germline CDR1 and CDR2: MNHEY and SMNVEV (reference sequence). The J segment lost 0 bases and the V segment lost 3 bases, leaving 6 bases of the junction unmatched. The CDR3 covers 18 residues. The CDR3 is CASSFGLAGGPSYNEQFF. The CDR3, as DNA: TGTGCCAGCAGTTTTGGGCTAGCGGGAGGGCCCTCCTACAATGAGCAGTTCTTC.

This clonotype was counted a few times. V gene TRBV29-1 combines with J gene TRBJ1-1; D gene uncertain. This CDR3 contains 12 residues. Germline values: CDR1 SQVTM, CDR2 ANQGSEA. Trimming removed 7 bases from V and 1 base from J, with 10 bases in between. CDR3 region: CSATTPNTEAFF. The CDR3 DNA is TGCAGCGCGACGACGCCGAACACTGAAGCTTTCTTT.

The sample holds many counts of this clonotype. The V and J genes are TRBV24-1 and TRBJ1-2; D uncertain. The CDR3 contains 12 residues. The germline CDR1 and CDR2 sequences are KGHDR and SFDVKD. Trimming removed 4 bases at V and 2 bases at J, with 4 bases between. The CDR3 coding sequence is TGTGCCACCAGTGACGGCAACTATGGCTACACCTTC. Amino acids: CATSDGNYGYTF.

This chain joins TRBV2 and TRBJ2-3; a weak D match, TRBD2 (5 bases). Per the germline V gene, CDR1 is SNHLY and CDR2 is FYNNEI. V lost 7 bases and J 4 bases, leaving 15 bases between the germline ends. The CDR3 totals 14 residues. The CDR3 nucleotides read TGTGCCAGCACCGCGGGTGGTCTAGCAGATACGCAGTATTTT. Its protein product is CASTAGGLADTQYF.